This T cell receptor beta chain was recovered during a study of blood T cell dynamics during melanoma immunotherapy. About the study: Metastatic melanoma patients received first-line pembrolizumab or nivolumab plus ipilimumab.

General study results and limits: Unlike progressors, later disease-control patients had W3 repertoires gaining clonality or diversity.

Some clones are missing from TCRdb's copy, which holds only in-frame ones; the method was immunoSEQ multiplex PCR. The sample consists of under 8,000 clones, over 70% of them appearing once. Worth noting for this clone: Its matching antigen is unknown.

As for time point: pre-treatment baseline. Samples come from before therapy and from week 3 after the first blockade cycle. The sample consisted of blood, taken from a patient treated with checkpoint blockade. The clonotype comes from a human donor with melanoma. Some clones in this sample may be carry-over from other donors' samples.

DNA of the CDR3: TGCGCCAGCAGCCATCCTTCGGAACTAGCGGGACCCTACGAGCAGTACTTC. Amino acids: CASSHPSELAGPYEQYF. The rearrangement joins TRBV4-1 to TRBJ2-7; 10 nucleotides match TRBD2. CDR1 and CDR2 from the germline V gene are MGHRA and YSYEKL. CDR3 length: 17 residues. Losses at the gene ends were 3 bases for V and 2 bases for J; bases not matched to a gene: 10.